These 16 T cell receptor beta chains were sequenced from one sample in a study of blood T cell repertoires in COVID-19. Assay: immunoSEQ multiplex PCR; the TCRdb copy retains only in-frame clones and omits some. The profile shows some 200,000 clones, roughly 92% of them singletons. The sample was peripheral blood. These receptors came from a man between 25 and 39 years old with COVID-19, enrolled during active disease.

The chain carries TRBV6-5 and TRBJ1-2, with 9 bases identical to TRBD1. Germline values: CDR1 MNHEY, CDR2 SVGAGI. The CDR3 is 16 amino acids. V was clipped by 4 bases and J by 5 bases; unmatched bases: 11. The CDR3 region is CASSSPGGQGRYGYTF. The DNA for the CDR3 is TGTGCCAGCAGTTCCCCGGGGGGACAGGGCCGTTATGGCTACACCTTC.

This rearrangement joins TRBV6-6 to TRBJ1-4; 7 bases fit TRBD1. The V gene's germline CDR1 is MNHNY and CDR2 SVGAGI (reference sequence). The CDR3 sequence is 13 residues long. Losses at the gene ends were 7 bases for V and 2 bases for J; bases not matched to a gene: 1. This chain's CDR3 is CASTTGTNEKLFF. DNA for the CDR3: TGTGCCAGCACGACAGGGACTAATGAAAAACTGTTTTTT.

The chain uses TRBV5-1 and TRBJ2-5, with 7 nucleotides matching TRBD2. The CDR3 runs 15 residues. Germline-derived CDR1 and CDR2 are SGHRS and YFSETQ. Trimming cost V 3 bases and J 0 bases; bases outside gene matches: 5. CDR3 amino acids: CASSSLGGNQETQYF. The DNA of the CDR3 is TGCGCCAGCAGCTCTCTCGGGGGGAACCAAGAGACCCAGTACTTC.

This rearrangement joins TRBV12-5 to TRBJ1-5, with 10 bases fitting TRBD1. Germline lookup yields CDR1 LGHNT and CDR2 FRNRAP. Unmatched junction bases numbered 6, after V lost 6 bases and J lost 7 bases. This CDR3 contains 14 residues. The CDR3 sequence: CASGLGQGEQPQHF. In DNA form, the CDR3 reads TGTGCTAGTGGCCTCGGACAGGGGGAACAGCCCCAGCATTTT.

The chain combines TRBV11-2 with TRBJ2-6; 10 bases line up with TRBD1. The CDR3 is 19 residues long. The trim removed 2 bases at V and 0 bases at J, leaving 7 bases unmatched. The germline gives CDR1 SGHAT, CDR2 FQNNGV. CDR3 in DNA: TGTGCCAGCAGCTTACTGGGGACAGGGGACCCCTCTGGGGCCAACGTCCTGACTTTC. Translation: CASSLLGTGDPSGANVLTF.

The table lists this clone with a count of one. J is TRBJ1-6 and V is TRBV10-3, with TRBD1 matching over 8 bases. Germline-derived CDR1 and CDR2 are ENHRY and SYGVKD. The junction had 7 bases not matched to a gene; V was cut back by 10 bases and J by 5 bases. This CDR3 has 14 amino acids. The CDR3 nucleotides are TGTGCCACCCAACTGGACAGGGATAATTCACCCCTCCACTTT. Amino acids: CATQLDRDNSPLHF.

This clone was detected once. The chain carries TRBV10-3 and TRBJ1-1; the match to TRBD1 covers 9 bases. Trimming took 4 bases from V and 11 from J; bases not matched to a gene: 8. Germline V gene lookup returns CDR1 ENHRY and CDR2 SYGVKD. CDR3 length: 13 amino acids. The CDR3 DNA reads TGTGCCATCAGTGTCAGGGACAGGGATTGGGCTTTCTTT. Amino acids: CAISVRDRDWAFF.

The chain has TRBV7-2 and TRBJ1-3, with a tentative D call TRBD1 (5 bases). CDR3 size: 16 residues. The V and J ends lost 5 bases and 0 bases respectively, with 14 bases between them. Germline V gives CDR1 SGHTA, CDR2 FQGNSA. The CDR3 loop reads CASSAGHITSGNTIYF. The CDR3, as DNA: TGTGCCAGCAGCGCCGGACACATAACCTCTGGAAACACCATATATTTT.

The chain is built from TRBV7-6 and TRBJ2-2, with D tentatively TRBD1 (7 bases). The CDR3 spans 15 residues. Germline lookup yields CDR1 SGHVS and CDR2 FNYEAQ. V was trimmed by 0 bases and J by 6 bases, leaving 11 bases between them. The CDR3 loop is CASSLAGRGAGELFF. For the CDR3, the DNA is TGTGCCAGCAGCTTAGCGGGCAGGGGGGCCGGGGAGCTGTTTTTT.

The rearrangement uses TRBV12-3 or TRBV12-4 and TRBJ1-5; TRBD1 matches at 7 bases. V trimming: 6 bases; J trimming: 4 bases; junction bases outside the gene matches: 3. CDR3 length: 13 residues. This CDR3 is CASSQTGNQPQHF. In nucleotides, the CDR3 is TGTGCCAGCAGCCAGACAGGGAATCAGCCCCAGCATTTT.

V gene TRBV3-1 (or the pseudogene TRBV3-2) combines with J gene TRBJ1-2; unclear D gene. The CDR3 extends over 14 amino acids. Germline-derived CDR1 and CDR2 are LGHDT and YNNKEL (reference sequence). The V end lost 0 bases, the J end lost 6 bases, and 11 bases lay between the germline ends. The CDR3 sequence is CASSQDYREDGYTF. The CDR3 DNA reads as TGTGCCAGCAGCCAAGATTATCGAGAGGATGGCTACACCTTC.

This sequence joins TRBV12-3 or TRBV12-4 and TRBJ1-3, with D possibly being TRBD1 (6 bases). Trimming took 4 bases from V and 7 from J, leaving 11 bases between them. The CDR3 length is 13 residues. The CDR3 sequence: CASSWPQGNTIYF. In DNA form, the CDR3 reads TGTGCCAGCAGTTGGCCCCAGGGGAACACCATATATTTT.

This chain joins TRBV18 and TRBJ1-5, with a possible D match to TRBD1 (6 bases). From germline, CDR1 is KGHSH and CDR2 LQKENI. The CDR3 has 16 amino acids. V lost 3 bases and J lost 0, with 12 bases in between. CDR3 residues: CASSPADRSSNQPQHF. The CDR3 nucleotides are TGTGCCAGCTCACCGGCGGACAGAAGTAGCAATCAGCCCCAGCATTTT.

The chain combines TRBV18 with TRBJ2-2, with TRBD2 matching over 9 bases. V lost 3 bases to trimming and J lost 0 bases; unmatched junction nucleotides: 8. Germline-derived CDR1 and CDR2 are KGHSH and LQKENI. This CDR3 spans 18 amino acids. The CDR3 DNA sequence: TGTGCCAGCTCACCGAACCAGCGGGGGGCCACGAACACCGGGGAGCTGTTTTTT. This gives the protein CASSPNQRGATNTGELFF. The whole variable domain, filled in from reference TRBV18 and TRBJ2-2, reads NAGVMQNPRHLVRRRGQEARLRCSPMKGHSHVYWYRQLPEEGLKFMVYLQKENIIDESGMPKERFSAEFPKEGPSILRIQQVVRGDSAAYFCASSPNQRGATNTGELFFGEGSRLTVL.

The chain is built from TRBV5-1 and TRBJ1-1; 8 bases are shared with TRBD1. This CDR3 comprises 16 residues. Trimming took 4 bases from V and 3 from J; bases not matched to a gene: 11. In germline, CDR1 is SGHRS, CDR2 YFSETQ. The CDR3 DNA is TGCGCCAGCAGCCCCCTGACAGGGGCGAAGGACACTGAAGCTTTCTTT. This gives the protein CASSPLTGAKDTEAFF.

This clone was picked up one time. V is TRBV3-1 (or the pseudogene TRBV3-2) and J is TRBJ1-2, with 7 bases that match TRBD1. Germline CDR1 and CDR2: LGHDT and YNNKEL (reference sequence). There are 13 residues in the CDR3. The V and J ends lost 5 bases and 7 bases, in that order; junction bases with no gene match: 7. CDR3 DNA sequence: TGTGCCAGCAGCTTACAGGGGTTCGGTGGCTACACCTTC. Protein: CASSLQGFGGYTF.